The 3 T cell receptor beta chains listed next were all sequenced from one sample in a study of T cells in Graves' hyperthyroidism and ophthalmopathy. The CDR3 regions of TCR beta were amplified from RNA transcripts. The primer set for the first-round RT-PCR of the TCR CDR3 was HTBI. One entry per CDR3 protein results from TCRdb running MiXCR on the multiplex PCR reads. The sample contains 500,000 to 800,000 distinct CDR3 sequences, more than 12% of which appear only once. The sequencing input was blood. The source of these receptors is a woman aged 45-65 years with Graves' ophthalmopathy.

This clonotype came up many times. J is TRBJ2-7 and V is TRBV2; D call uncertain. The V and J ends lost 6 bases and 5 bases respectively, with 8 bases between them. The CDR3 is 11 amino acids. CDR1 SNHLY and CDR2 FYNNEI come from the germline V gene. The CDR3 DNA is TGTGCCAGCAGAAGCTACAACGAGCAGTACTTC. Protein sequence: CASRSYNEQYF. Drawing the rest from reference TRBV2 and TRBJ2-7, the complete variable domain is EPEVTQTPSHQVTQMGQEVILRCVPISNHLYFYWYRQILGQKVEFLVSFYNNEISEKSEIFDDQFSVERPDGSNFTLKIRSTKLEDSAMYFCASRSYNEQYFGPGTRLTVT.

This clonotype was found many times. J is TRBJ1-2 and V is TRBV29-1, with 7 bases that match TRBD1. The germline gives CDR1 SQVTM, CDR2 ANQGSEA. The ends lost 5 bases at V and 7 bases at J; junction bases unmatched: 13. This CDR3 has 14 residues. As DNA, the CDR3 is TGCAGCGTTAAGAGAACAGGGGTCTCTGCTGGCTACACCTTC. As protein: CSVKRTGVSAGYTF.

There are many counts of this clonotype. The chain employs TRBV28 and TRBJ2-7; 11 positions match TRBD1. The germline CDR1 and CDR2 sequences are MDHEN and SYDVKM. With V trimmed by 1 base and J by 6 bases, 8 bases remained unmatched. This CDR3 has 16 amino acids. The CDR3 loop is CASSLSGTGGIGEQYF. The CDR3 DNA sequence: TGTGCCAGCAGTTTATCCGGGACAGGGGGAATCGGCGAGCAGTACTTC.